Listed below are T cell receptor beta chains from one sample, sequenced in a study of blood T cell repertoires in COVID-19. Produced via immunoSEQ multiplex PCR; TCRdb's table is partial and in-frame only. This sample has 75,000 to 90,000 clones, with about four fifths found just once. Source material: peripheral blood. All receptors come from a woman aged 40 to 49 with active or convalescent COVID-19. The CDR3 runs from the conserved cysteine through the conserved F or W. The D gene is left open where the match is weak. Where a row states a size, it is once, few, many or the class of an expanded clone; other rows omit it.

j_call d_call v_call clone_size cdr3_aa cdr3_nt
TRBJ2-1 TRBD2 TRBV5-1 NA CASTQFLAGGENEQFF TGCGCCAGCACCCAATTTCTAGCGGGAGGGGAGAATGAGCAGTTCTTC
TRBJ2-2 TRBD2 TRBV7-2 NA CASSSLAGRTGELFF TGTGCCAGCAGTTCACTAGCGGGGAGAACCGGGGAGCTGTTTTTT
TRBJ1-2 TRBD1 TRBV6-5 NA CASSYSIEGANYGYTF TGTGCCAGCAGTTACTCGATCGAGGGGGCGAACTATGGCTACACCTTC
TRBJ2-7 NA TRBV3-1/TRBV3-2 NA CASSRVSYEQYF TGTGCCAGCAGCCGAGTTTCCTACGAGCAGTACTTC
TRBJ1-1 TRBD1 TRBV28 once CASSFRRGQAKNTEAFF TGTGCCAGCAGTTTCCGGAGGGGGCAGGCAAAGAACACTGAAGCTTTCTTT
TRBJ1-2 TRBD1 TRBV28 NA CASRPPGQGWIYGYTF TGTGCCAGCAGACCACCGGGACAGGGATGGATTTATGGCTACACCTTC
TRBJ2-1 TRBD1 TRBV18 NA CASSPLGQGSNEQFF TGTGCCAGCTCACCCCTGGGACAGGGGAGCAATGAGCAGTTCTTC
TRBJ1-1 NA TRBV10-2 NA CASSEVKGTEAFF TGCGCCAGCAGTGAAGTTAAGGGGACTGAAGCTTTCTTT
TRBJ1-6 TRBD1 TRBV28 NA CAGAQGGRLSPLHF TGTGCCGGTGCCCAGGGGGGCCGGTTGTCACCCCTCCACTTT
TRBJ1-1 TRBD1 TRBV5-8 NA CASSTWTGGTEAFF TGTGCCAGCAGCACCTGGACAGGGGGAACTGAAGCTTTCTTT
TRBJ2-7 TRBD1 TRBV18 NA CASSQLQGAYEQYF TGTGCCAGCTCACAGTTACAGGGGGCTTACGAGCAGTACTTC
TRBJ2-3 TRBD1 TRBV5-1 NA CASSPGQGTDTQYF TGCGCCAGCAGCCCTGGACAGGGTACAGATACGCAGTATTTT
TRBJ1-1 NA TRBV9 NA CASSVAPDNEAFF TGTGCCAGCAGCGTAGCTCCAGACAATGAAGCTTTCTTT
TRBJ2-5 NA TRBV7-2 NA CASSLDIATGVLGQETQYF TGTGCCAGCAGCTTAGATATAGCGACAGGTGTTCTTGGACAAGAGACCCAGTACTTC
TRBJ2-3 NA TRBV5-1 NA CASSLGGLSTDTQYF TGCGCCAGCAGCTTGGGGGGGCTAAGCACAGATACGCAGTATTTT
TRBJ2-2 NA TRBV6-4 NA CASSVQTNTGELFF TGTGCCAGCAGTGTACAGACGAACACCGGGGAGCTGTTTTTT
TRBJ1-1 NA TRBV19 NA CASTPGNLNTEAFF TGTGCCAGTACCCCAGGGAACCTGAACACTGAAGCTTTCTTT
TRBJ2-7 NA TRBV9 NA CASSVAYPRTRRLSYEQYF TGTGCCAGCAGCGTAGCTTACCCCAGGACTCGACGGCTCTCCTACGAGCAGTACTTC
TRBJ2-7 TRBD2 TRBV4-2 NA CASSQESRGGGAYEQYF TGTGCCAGCAGCCAAGAGTCCCGGGGCGGGGGGGCTTACGAGCAGTACTTC
TRBJ1-2 TRBD1 TRBV27 once CASSRTGNNYGYTF TGTGCCAGCAGCCGGACAGGGAATAACTATGGCTACACCTTC
TRBJ2-1 NA TRBV7-2 NA CASNQAGSSYNEQFF TGTGCCAGCAACCAAGCGGGCTCCTCCTACAATGAGCAGTTCTTC
TRBJ2-7 NA TRBV28 NA CASSNPGTVDEQYF TGTGCCAGCAGCAACCCGGGGACTGTCGATGAGCAGTACTTC
TRBJ1-2 NA TRBV18 NA CASSGLSKANYGYTF TGTGCCAGCTCGGGCCTATCCAAAGCTAACTATGGCTACACCTTC
TRBJ2-7 TRBD2 TRBV2 NA CASSGLAGGTYEQYF TGTGCCAGCAGTGGCTTAGCGGGAGGGACCTACGAGCAGTACTTC
TRBJ2-7 NA TRBV19 once CASSIGQGFHEQYF TGTGCCAGTAGTATAGGGCAGGGGTTCCACGAGCAGTACTTC
TRBJ2-1 TRBD2 TRBV11-2 NA CASSFLTSGSDEQFF TGTGCCAGCAGCTTCCTGACTAGCGGGTCTGATGAGCAGTTCTTC
TRBJ1-5 NA TRBV28 NA CASSLDTQFNQPQHF TGTGCCAGCAGCTTGGACACCCAATTCAATCAGCCCCAGCATTTT
TRBJ1-2 NA TRBV4-3 NA CASSPSTVEIYGYTF TGCGCCAGCAGTCCTTCCACGGTAGAAATCTATGGCTACACCTTC